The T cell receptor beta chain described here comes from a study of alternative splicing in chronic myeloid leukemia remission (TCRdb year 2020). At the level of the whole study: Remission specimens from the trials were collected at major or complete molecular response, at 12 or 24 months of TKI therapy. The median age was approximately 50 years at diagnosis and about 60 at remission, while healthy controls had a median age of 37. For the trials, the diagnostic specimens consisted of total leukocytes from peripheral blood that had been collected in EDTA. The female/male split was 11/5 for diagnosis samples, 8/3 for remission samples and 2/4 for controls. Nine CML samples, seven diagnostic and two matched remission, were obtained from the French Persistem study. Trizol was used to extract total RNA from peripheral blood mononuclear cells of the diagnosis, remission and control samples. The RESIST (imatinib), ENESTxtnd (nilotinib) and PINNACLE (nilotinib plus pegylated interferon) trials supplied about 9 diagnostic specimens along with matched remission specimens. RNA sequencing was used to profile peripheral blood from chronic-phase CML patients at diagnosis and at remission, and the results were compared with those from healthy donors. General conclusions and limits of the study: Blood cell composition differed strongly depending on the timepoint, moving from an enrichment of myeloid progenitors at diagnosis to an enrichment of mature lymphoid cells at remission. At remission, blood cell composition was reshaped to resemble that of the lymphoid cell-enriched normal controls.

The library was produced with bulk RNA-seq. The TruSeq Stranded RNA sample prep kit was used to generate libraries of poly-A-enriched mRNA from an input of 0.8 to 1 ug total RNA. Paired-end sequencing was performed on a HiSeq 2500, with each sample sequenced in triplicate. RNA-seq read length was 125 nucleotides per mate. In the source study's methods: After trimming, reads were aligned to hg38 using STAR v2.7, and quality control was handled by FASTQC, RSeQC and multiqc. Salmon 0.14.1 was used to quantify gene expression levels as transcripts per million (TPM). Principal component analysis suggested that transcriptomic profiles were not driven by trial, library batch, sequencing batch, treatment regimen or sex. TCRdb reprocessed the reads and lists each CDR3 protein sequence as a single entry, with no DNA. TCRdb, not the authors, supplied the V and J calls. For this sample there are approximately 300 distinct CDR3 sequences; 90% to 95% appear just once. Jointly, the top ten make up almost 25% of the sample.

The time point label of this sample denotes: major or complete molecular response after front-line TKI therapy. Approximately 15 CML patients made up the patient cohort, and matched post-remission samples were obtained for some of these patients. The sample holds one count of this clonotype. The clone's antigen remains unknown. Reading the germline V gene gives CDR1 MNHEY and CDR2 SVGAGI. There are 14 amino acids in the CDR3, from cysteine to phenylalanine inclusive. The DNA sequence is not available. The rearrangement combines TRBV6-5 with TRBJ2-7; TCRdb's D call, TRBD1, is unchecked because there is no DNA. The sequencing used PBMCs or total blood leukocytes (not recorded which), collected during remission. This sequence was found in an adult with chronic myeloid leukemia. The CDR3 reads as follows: CASSYRGTSYEQYF.